This TCR beta chain came from a study of blood T cell repertoires in COVID-19. Overall study: Samples representing acute and convalescent COVID-19 were sourced from the United States, Italy and Spain. PBMCs, B-cell-depleted T cells, or T cells provided the cDNA or gDNA that made up the material.

Under the authors' procedure: It was from reference gene primer amplification that nucleated cell counts were estimated. Repertoires were generated with immunoSEQ multiplex PCR, while TCRdb's copy carries only in-frame clones and drops some. V and J calls and clone size are given by that table; D and trimming were obtained from the DNA. The data contain about 250,000 clones, around 83% of them seen just once; the ten biggest clones take up about 5.7%. Trimming removed 1 base from V and 0 bases from J; junction bases left unmatched: 6. CDR1 is SGHTS, CDR2 YDEGEE, per germline. This CDR3 is built from 16 residues.

Source material: peripheral blood. The TCR sequence derives from a man aged 80 or over with acute or convalescent COVID-19. This rearrangement joins TRBV5-8 to TRBJ2-5, with 7 nucleotides matching TRBD1. The CDR3 bases are TGTGCCAGCAGCTTGAGAGACAGGGCGTACCAAGAGACCCAGTACTTC. It codes for CASSLRDRAYQETQYF.